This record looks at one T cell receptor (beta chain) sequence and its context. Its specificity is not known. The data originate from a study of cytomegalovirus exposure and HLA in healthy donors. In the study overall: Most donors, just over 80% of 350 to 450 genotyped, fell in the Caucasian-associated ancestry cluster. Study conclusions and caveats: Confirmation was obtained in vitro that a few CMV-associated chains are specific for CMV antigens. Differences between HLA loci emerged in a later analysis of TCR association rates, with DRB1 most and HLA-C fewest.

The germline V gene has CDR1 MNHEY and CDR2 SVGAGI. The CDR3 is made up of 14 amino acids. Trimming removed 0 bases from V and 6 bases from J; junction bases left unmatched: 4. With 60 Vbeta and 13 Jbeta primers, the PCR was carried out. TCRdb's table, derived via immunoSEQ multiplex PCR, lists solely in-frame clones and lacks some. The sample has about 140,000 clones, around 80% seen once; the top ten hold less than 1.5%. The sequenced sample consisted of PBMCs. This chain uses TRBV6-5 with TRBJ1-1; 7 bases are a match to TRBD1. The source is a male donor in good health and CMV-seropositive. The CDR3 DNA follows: TGTGCCAGCAGTTACTCCAGGGGGAAGTCTGAAGCTTTCTTT. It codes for CASSYSRGKSEAFF.